This TCR beta chain stems from a study of cytomegalovirus exposure and HLA in healthy donors. Findings and limits, study-wide: For most TCR beta V segments, an earlier analysis put the productive rate at about 87% or about 30% of the time.

Per the germline V gene, CDR1 is MGHRA and CDR2 is YSYEKL. The CDR3 loop spans 14 amino acids. A multiplex PCR was run with 60 Vbeta primers and 13 Jbeta primers. Here immunoSEQ multiplex PCR was the method, and the copy in TCRdb shows in-frame clones only, minus some. The data show 150,000 to 200,000 clones, just under 80% seen once. About this clone: Its antigen is not known. A read error may account for a junction end that differs from germline.

The TCR comes from a woman aged 25 to 45 in good health and CMV-seropositive. The rearrangement joins TRBV4-1 to TRBJ1-2; the D gene is possibly TRBD1 (6 bases). The sample consisted of PBMCs. CDR3 amino acids: CASSQVGGIYGYPF. CDR3 coding DNA: TGCGCCAGCAGCCAAGTAGGGGGAATCTATGGCTACCCCTTC.